In its sample, the clone carrying this TCR beta chain was seen a few times. The data stem from a study of blood T cell repertoires in COVID-19. Germline CDR1 reads MGHRA; CDR2 reads YSYEKL. With 0 bases removed from V and 2 bases from J, the gap between germline ends came to 7 bases. The CDR3 spans 15 residues. The study drew participants aged about 18 to 95 years from roughly 25 US areas. Clinical history as reported by participants underpinned cohort assignment. Recovery meant two consecutive negative NP/OP PCR tests, professional clearance, or resolved symptoms. Measured with immunoSEQ multiplex PCR; TCRdb has only the in-frame clones, and not every one. This sample yields 110,000 to 150,000 clones, of which around 82% are seen a single time; approximately 6% belongs to the top ten.

The V and J genes are TRBV4-1 and TRBJ2-2, with TRBD2 as a possible D gene (5 bases). This TCR came from a woman between 50 and 59 years old who had recovered from COVID-19. Sequenced material: PBMCs or T cells enriched from blood (not recorded which). The CDR3 DNA reads TGCGCCAGCAGCCAAGAGGGAGCTAACACCGGGGAGCTGTTTTTT. Protein product: CASSQEGANTGELFF.